These 23 T cell receptor beta chains were all obtained from the same sample, sequenced in a study of T cell repertoires in cytomegalovirus infection. TCRdb fed the reads into MiXCR, producing one record per CDR3 protein. The profile covers about 46,000 distinct CDR3 sequences, with 20% to 25% appearing a single time and less than 20% taken by the ten largest. No antigen has been identified for these receptors. Input material: PBMCs, sequenced either directly or after in vitro stimulation (not recorded which). These receptors originate from a human donor in good health (CMV status not recorded). Some clones in this sample may be carry-over from other donors' samples.

J is TRBJ2-1 and V is TRBV10-3; no definite D call. Germline V gives CDR1 ENHRY, CDR2 SYGVKD. The CDR3 loop spans 15 amino acids. V lost 0 bases and J 4 bases, leaving 10 bases between the germline ends. The CDR3: CAISESVEKYNEQFF. The CDR3 coding sequence is TGTGCCATCAGTGAGTCGGTCGAGAAATACAATGAGCAGTTCTTC.

This clonotype is classed as medium-sized. V and J are TRBV7-6 and TRBJ2-1; TRBD1 is a possible D gene (6 bases). This CDR3 spans 15 amino acids. The V and J ends lost 2 bases and 5 bases respectively, with 13 bases between them. Germline CDR1 and CDR2: SGHVS and FNYEAQ. The DNA of the CDR3 is TGTGCCAGCAGCTTAAAGGACAGACAAAACAATGAGCAGTTCTTC. Protein: CASSLKDRQNNEQFF.

The table lists this clonotype with a few counts. The rearrangement uses TRBV4-3 and TRBJ2-7; unclear D gene. The V gene's germline CDR1 is LGHNA and CDR2 YSLEER. Trimming removed 0 bases from V and 2 bases from J, with 11 bases in between. This CDR3 has 15 residues. Here the CDR3 DNA reads TGCGCCAGCAGCCAAGAGGCAGTCGACGCCTACGAGCAGTACTTC. Residues: CASSQEAVDAYEQYF.

This clonotype was seen at least ten times. The gene calls are TRBV7-2 and TRBJ1-3; 7 bases match TRBD1. The CDR3 loop spans 15 amino acids. V shed 5 bases, J shed 2 bases, and the junction held 6 bases outside the gene matches. Germline V lookup: CDR1 SGHTA, CDR2 FQGNSA. CDR3 region: CASSPPTGAGNTIYF. The CDR3 region has the DNA TGTGCCAGCAGCCCCCCTACAGGGGCTGGAAACACCATATATTTT.

This clonotype was seen ten or more times. The chain combines TRBV12-3 or TRBV12-4 with TRBJ2-1; the D gene could be TRBD1 or TRBD2 (5 bases each). V was trimmed by 1 base and J by 6 bases, leaving 16 bases between them. The CDR3 is made up of 16 amino acids. For the CDR3, the DNA is TGTGCCAGCAGTTTAGTATTGGGGGTCGGTTTCAATGAGCAGTTCTTC. Translation gives CASSLVLGVGFNEQFF.

The chain couples TRBV12-3 or TRBV12-4 to TRBJ1-3; D is ambiguous. Trimming removed 6 bases at V and 2 bases at J, with 17 bases between. This CDR3 comprises 16 residues. The CDR3 sequence: CASSPIQSLAGNTIYF. CDR3 sequence (DNA): TGTGCCAGCAGCCCCATACAGTCTCTGGCTGGAAACACCATATATTTT.

The chain carries TRBV2 and TRBJ1-3; TRBD1 might be the D (6 bases). CDR1 and CDR2 from the germline V gene are SNHLY and FYNNEI. The CDR3 sequence is 18 residues long. Trimming cost V 1 base and J 2 bases, with 18 bases left between them. CDR3 region: CASSEGWALRDTGNTIYF. In DNA, the CDR3 is TGTGCCAGCAGTGAAGGATGGGCCCTCAGGGACACTGGAAACACCATATATTTT.

This clonotype was observed many times. The gene calls are TRBV7-8 and TRBJ2-3; TRBD1 might be the D (7 bases). Per the germline V gene, CDR1 is SGHVS and CDR2 is FQNEAQ. The ends were cut back, 5 bases at V and 4 bases at J, with 16 bases in the middle. The CDR3 totals 15 residues. The CDR3 reads CASSRGRGDPDTQYF. In DNA form, the CDR3 reads TGTGCCAGCAGCCGGGGCAGGGGGGACCCAGATACGCAGTATTTT.

V and J are TRBV9 and TRBJ2-2, with TRBD2 matching over 9 bases. CDR3 length: 14 residues. V shed 7 bases and J 9 bases; nucleotides not matched to a gene: 10. Per germline, CDR1 SGDLS and CDR2 YYNGEE. CDR3: CASAGTSSARELFF. The CDR3 coding sequence is TGTGCCAGCGCCGGGACTAGCTCGGCGCGGGAGCTGTTTTTT.

The CDR3, as DNA: TGCAGCGTGTCCGTGGACAGGGGCACTGAAGCTTTCTTT. Its translation is CSVSVDRGTEAFF. This chain uses TRBV29-1 with TRBJ1-1; 9 positions agree with TRBD1. Trimming removed 6 bases from V and 4 bases from J; junction bases left unmatched: 6. The CDR3 spans 13 residues. The germline gives CDR1 SQVTM, CDR2 ANQGSEA. Drawing the rest from reference TRBV29-1 and TRBJ1-1, the complete variable domain is SAVISQKPSRDICQRGTSLTIQCQVDSQVTMMFWYRQQPGQSLTLIATANQGSEATYESGFVIDKFPISRPNLTFSTLTVSNMSPEDSSIYLCSVSVDRGTEAFFGQGTRLTVV.

This clonotype came up many times. The chain is built from TRBV7-2 and TRBJ2-1; TRBD1 matches at 8 bases. The germline V gene has CDR1 SGHTA and CDR2 FQGNSA. The CDR3 is 18 residues long. With V trimmed by 1 base and J by 4 bases, 12 bases remained unmatched. In DNA form, the CDR3 reads TGTGCCAGCAGCTTAGTATCGATGAACAGGGGGAAGTACAATGAGCAGTTCTTC. Translation gives CASSLVSMNRGKYNEQFF.

This clonotype has ten or more counts. The genes are TRBV5-5 and TRBJ2-3, with D perhaps TRBD1 or TRBD2 (5 bases each). Per germline, CDR1 SGHKS and CDR2 YYEKEE (reference sequence). This CDR3 comprises 15 residues. Trimming shortened V by 5 bases and J by 0 bases, and 13 bases separated the two germline ends. The CDR3 is CASRTRDGSTDTQYF. DNA of the CDR3: TGTGCCAGCAGGACCCGGGACGGAAGCACAGATACGCAGTATTTT.

This chain links TRBV11-2 with TRBJ2-5, with 9 nucleotides matching TRBD2. Germline values: CDR1 SGHAT, CDR2 FQNNGV. V gave up 2 bases and J gave up 5 bases; unmatched junction bases: 9. CDR3 length equals 16 residues. The CDR3 DNA is TGTGCCAGCAGCTTACTGCAAGCGGGGGGCAGGGAGACCCAGTACTTC. Protein sequence: CASSLLQAGGRETQYF.

This clonotype has at least ten counts. V usage is TRBV7-2 and J usage is TRBJ1-1; maybe TRBD1 (6 bases). CDR3 length: 15 residues. Germline CDR1 and CDR2: SGHTA and FQGNSA. Trimming left V 4 bases short and J 3 bases short, with 15 bases between. The CDR3 here is CASSSQGTGYTEAFF. The CDR3 DNA follows: TGTGCCAGCAGCTCACAGGGTACTGGGTACACTGAAGCTTTCTTT.

V and J are TRBV7-2 and TRBJ1-2; tentative D call: TRBD1 (6 bases). The CDR3 is made up of 15 amino acids. V lost 2 bases to trimming and J lost 5 bases, with 15 bases between them. Per the germline V gene, CDR1 is SGHTA and CDR2 is FQGNSA. CDR3 protein: CASSLLVQGSYGYTF. The CDR3 DNA reads TGTGCCAGCAGCTTATTAGTTCAGGGGTCATATGGCTACACCTTC.

Only a few counts were recorded for this clonotype. The J gene is TRBJ1-1, the V gene TRBV20-1; D might be TRBD1 (5 bases). The CDR3 runs to 12 residues. Trimming took off 1 base at V and 6 bases at J, with 9 bases between the two ends. Germline-derived CDR1 and CDR2 are DFQATT and SNEGSKA (reference sequence). The CDR3 nucleotides read TGCAGTGCTAGAGTGGAAGGGGCTGAAGCTTTCTTT. Amino acids: CSARVEGAEAFF.

This clonotype has a count of ten or more. The chain employs TRBV28 and TRBJ2-7; no clear D. The CDR3 extends over 12 amino acids. Germline V gene lookup returns CDR1 MDHEN and CDR2 SYDVKM. V lost 4 bases, J lost 2 bases, and 6 bases lay in between. The CDR3 region is CASSSTAYEQYF. The CDR3 DNA is TGTGCCAGCAGTTCTACCGCCTACGAGCAGTACTTC. The variable domain in full, with the rest retrieved from reference TRBV28 and TRBJ2-7, is DVKVTQSSRYLVKRTGEKVFLECVQDMDHENMFWYRQDPGLGLRLIYFSYDVKMKEKGDIPEGYSVSREKKERFSLILESASTNQTSMYLCASSSTAYEQYFGPGTRLTVT.

In its sample, this clonotype was seen a few times. V is TRBV27 and J is TRBJ2-7, with 7 bases that match TRBD2. After removal of 0 bases from V and 2 bases from J, the junction contained 7 bases not matched to a gene. CDR3 length: 16 amino acids. Germline V lookup: CDR1 MNHEY, CDR2 SMNVEV (reference sequence). DNA of the CDR3: TGTGCCAGCAGTTTATCGGCGGGAGTCGGAACCTACGAGCAGTACTTC. It translates to CASSLSAGVGTYEQYF.

A few counts support this clonotype. The chain uses TRBV6-2 or TRBV6-3 and TRBJ2-3; D is perhaps TRBD2 (5 bases). The germline V and J ends were trimmed by 7 bases and 4 bases, with 12 bases remaining between them. The CDR3 consists of 13 residues. The V gene's germline CDR1 is MNHEY and CDR2 SVGEGT. CDR3 residues: CASKSGISDTQYF. CDR3 coding DNA: TGTGCCAGCAAATCGGGGATATCAGATACGCAGTATTTT.

This clonotype has only a few counts. The CDR3 DNA follows: TGCAGTGCTAGGAACCCCACCCGGGCAGATACGCAGTATTTT. Translating it yields CSARNPTRADTQYF. The chain carries TRBV20-1 and TRBJ2-3; D is unclear. The V end was cut by 3 bases, the J end by 4 bases, with 14 bases between. The V gene's germline CDR1 is DFQATT and CDR2 SNEGSKA (reference sequence). CDR3 length: 14 amino acids.

The J gene is TRBJ1-2, the V gene TRBV2; 7 nucleotides align to TRBD1. This CDR3 comprises 13 residues. Germline CDR1 SNHLY, CDR2 FYNNEI. J lost 2 bases, V lost 4 bases, and 1 base had no gene match. The CDR3 is CASSATGNYGYTF. The CDR3 coding sequence is TGTGCCAGCAGTGCGACAGGGAACTATGGCTACACCTTC.

The genes are TRBV7-9 and TRBJ2-6; D is undetermined. Germline V CDR1 and CDR2: SEHNR, FQNEAQ (reference sequence). Trimming took 3 bases from V and 0 from J, leaving 3 bases between them. This CDR3 region has 14 residues. CDR3 residues: CASSFNSGANVLTF. As DNA, the CDR3 is TGTGCCAGCAGCTTCAACTCTGGGGCCAACGTCCTGACTTTC. The entire variable domain, with the rest obtained from reference TRBV7-9 and TRBJ2-6, is as follows: DTGVSQNPRHKITKRGQNVTFRCDPISEHNRLYWYRQTLGQGPEFLTYFQNEAQLEKSRLLSDRFSAERPKGSFSTLEIQRTEQGDSAMYLCASSFNSGANVLTFGAGSRLTVL.

This clonotype was picked up a small number of times. The chain combines TRBV7-4 with TRBJ2-7; 11 nucleotides align to TRBD2. Losses at the gene ends were 5 bases for V and 9 bases for J; bases not matched to a gene: 15. This CDR3 is built from 16 residues. Germline V gives CDR1 SGHVT, CDR2 SQSDAQ. The CDR3: CASSLSASGRPPRQYF. CDR3 DNA: TGTGCCAGCAGCCTCTCCGCTAGCGGGAGGCCTCCTAGGCAGTACTTC.